This record concerns one TCR beta chain sequence. The target of this receptor is not known. No much larger clone is present one base from it, and per-base qualities are unavailable. Ends trimmed: V by 2 bases, J by 9 bases; bases unmatched to a gene: 10. CDR1 and CDR2 are drawn from the germline V gene (reference sequence): LNHDA, SQIVND. Reading from cysteine to phenylalanine, the CDR3 counts 15 amino acids. Solely the CDR3 DNA is kept, with 45 bases framed from the first base. The label giving this sample's time point can be read as: pretreatment peripheral blood. The cohort comprised 25 to 30 patients with locally advanced or metastatic urothelial carcinoma treated at Memorial Sloan Kettering on a trial protocol. Peripheral blood mononuclear cells were collected pretreatment and during treatment, with between 1 and 8 total time points per patient. The Qiagen DNeasy Blood extraction kit was used to purify genomic DNA from total PBMCs and from tumor samples. PBMCs were collected pretreatment and during treatment, and were isolated and stored as previously described.

The record originates from a study of PD-L1 blockade in urothelial cancer (TCRdb year 2017). About the full investigation: Every patient began therapy in the mid-2010s and was given atezolizumab 1,200 mg intravenously every 3 weeks. About nine tenths of the roughly 29 patients were males with bladder-origin urothelial cancer, and about 60% of the 29 reported a prior smoking history. An ECOG performance status of 0 or 1 was recorded for the patients, and 0 to 3 prior chemotherapy regimens had been received by the patients. Blood samples were analyzed 3 weeks after the start of treatment (second dose) and 6 weeks after the start of treatment. Blood samples gave median yields of about 150,000 T cells and 82,636 unique TCRs, along with a median clonality of approximately 0.08. The study was an exploratory multi-omic analysis of somatic, immune and clinical correlates of response to PD-L1 blockade with atezolizumab in urothelial cancer. Pretreatment tumor samples, along with matched peripheral blood collected serially before and after atezolizumab treatment, underwent TCR sequencing. Durable clinical benefit was defined as progression-free survival longer than 6 months, and TCR features were also tested against progression-free and overall survival. Whole exome sequencing and RNA sequencing of pretreatment tumors were performed alongside TCR sequencing in the same patients. About 10 patients achieved durable clinical benefit and around 19 did not. Under 30 patients had pretreatment blood TCR-seq, some 25 had at least one posttreatment blood collection, and some 25 had tumor TCR-seq. Study-wide findings and limitations: At 3 weeks after the start of treatment, tumor-associated TCR clones in peripheral blood had expanded more in patients with durable benefit (n of about 22, p = 0.022). Because the sample size was small (n ≈ 30) and many exploratory analyses were performed, the results are intended to be hypothesis-generating. Improved progression-free and overall survival was associated with having pretreatment peripheral blood TCR clonality below the median.

Synthetic TCR analog templates were spiked into each PCR so that absolute template abundance could be estimated from read counts. TCRbeta CDR3 regions were amplified from genomic DNA with bias-controlled V and J gene primers using the immunoSEQ assay. Sequencing of rearranged TCRbeta segments was performed at approximately 20X coverage. As for how the authors treated the data: Clustering was used to correct sequencing errors, and CDR3s were annotated against IMGT to assign V, D and J genes. Downstream analyses used only productive TCRbeta rearrangements and left out out-of-frame or stop-codon sequences. Clonality was computed as one minus Shannon entropy normalized by the log of the number of unique productive sequences. Fisher's exact test with Benjamini-Hochberg correction, at a threshold of adjusted p below 0.01, was used to find clones that differed between time points or between blood and tumor. TCRdb stores this immuneACCESS table with in-frame sequences only. Part of the clones is absent; in the studies checked, under half of the shortfall reflects unresolved V genes, and no reason is known for the rest. V, J and clone size are those of that table, while D and trimming were read from the DNA. This sample comprises 50,000 to 55,000 clones, around 75% of them detected only once. In total, the top ten clones hold approximately 4% of the sample.

The sequence links TRBV19 to TRBJ2-5, with TRBD1 identical over 9 junction bases. The sequencing used PBMCs, collected around atezolizumab (anti-PD-L1) treatment. This clonotype originated in a man aged 65-85 years with urothelial cancer. The bases read TGTGCCAGTAGTATAAAGGGACAGGGAGGTGGGGCCCAGTACTTC. It specifies CASSIKGQGGGAQYF.